Detailed here is one T cell receptor (beta chain). The record originates from a study of molecular identifiers for immune sequencing clone quantification. The bulk TCR libraries were made with methods described before and with listed TCR primers. TCRdb reprocessed the PCR reads via MiXCR and lists one record per CDR3 protein. The table records 50,000 to 65,000 distinct CDR3 sequences, less than 25% of them present only once. CDR3 length: 13 amino acids. The germline V gene has CDR1 MNHEY and CDR2 SVGEGT. The V end lost 5 bases, the J end lost 1 base, and 8 bases lay between the germline ends. The source is a human donor in good health. Some libraries in this study had Jurkat cell RNA spiked in. Sequences were obtained from naive CD8+ T cells from blood, with Jurkat cell RNA spiked in. Subset in this sample: FACS-sorted CD8+CD4-CCR7+CD45RA+ naive T cells. The chain employs TRBV6-2 or TRBV6-3 and TRBJ1-1, with a tentative D call TRBD1 (5 bases). CDR3 residues: CASSPGGNTEAFF. The CDR3 DNA reads as TGTGCCAGCAGTCCCGGGGGGAACACTGAAGCTTTCTTT.